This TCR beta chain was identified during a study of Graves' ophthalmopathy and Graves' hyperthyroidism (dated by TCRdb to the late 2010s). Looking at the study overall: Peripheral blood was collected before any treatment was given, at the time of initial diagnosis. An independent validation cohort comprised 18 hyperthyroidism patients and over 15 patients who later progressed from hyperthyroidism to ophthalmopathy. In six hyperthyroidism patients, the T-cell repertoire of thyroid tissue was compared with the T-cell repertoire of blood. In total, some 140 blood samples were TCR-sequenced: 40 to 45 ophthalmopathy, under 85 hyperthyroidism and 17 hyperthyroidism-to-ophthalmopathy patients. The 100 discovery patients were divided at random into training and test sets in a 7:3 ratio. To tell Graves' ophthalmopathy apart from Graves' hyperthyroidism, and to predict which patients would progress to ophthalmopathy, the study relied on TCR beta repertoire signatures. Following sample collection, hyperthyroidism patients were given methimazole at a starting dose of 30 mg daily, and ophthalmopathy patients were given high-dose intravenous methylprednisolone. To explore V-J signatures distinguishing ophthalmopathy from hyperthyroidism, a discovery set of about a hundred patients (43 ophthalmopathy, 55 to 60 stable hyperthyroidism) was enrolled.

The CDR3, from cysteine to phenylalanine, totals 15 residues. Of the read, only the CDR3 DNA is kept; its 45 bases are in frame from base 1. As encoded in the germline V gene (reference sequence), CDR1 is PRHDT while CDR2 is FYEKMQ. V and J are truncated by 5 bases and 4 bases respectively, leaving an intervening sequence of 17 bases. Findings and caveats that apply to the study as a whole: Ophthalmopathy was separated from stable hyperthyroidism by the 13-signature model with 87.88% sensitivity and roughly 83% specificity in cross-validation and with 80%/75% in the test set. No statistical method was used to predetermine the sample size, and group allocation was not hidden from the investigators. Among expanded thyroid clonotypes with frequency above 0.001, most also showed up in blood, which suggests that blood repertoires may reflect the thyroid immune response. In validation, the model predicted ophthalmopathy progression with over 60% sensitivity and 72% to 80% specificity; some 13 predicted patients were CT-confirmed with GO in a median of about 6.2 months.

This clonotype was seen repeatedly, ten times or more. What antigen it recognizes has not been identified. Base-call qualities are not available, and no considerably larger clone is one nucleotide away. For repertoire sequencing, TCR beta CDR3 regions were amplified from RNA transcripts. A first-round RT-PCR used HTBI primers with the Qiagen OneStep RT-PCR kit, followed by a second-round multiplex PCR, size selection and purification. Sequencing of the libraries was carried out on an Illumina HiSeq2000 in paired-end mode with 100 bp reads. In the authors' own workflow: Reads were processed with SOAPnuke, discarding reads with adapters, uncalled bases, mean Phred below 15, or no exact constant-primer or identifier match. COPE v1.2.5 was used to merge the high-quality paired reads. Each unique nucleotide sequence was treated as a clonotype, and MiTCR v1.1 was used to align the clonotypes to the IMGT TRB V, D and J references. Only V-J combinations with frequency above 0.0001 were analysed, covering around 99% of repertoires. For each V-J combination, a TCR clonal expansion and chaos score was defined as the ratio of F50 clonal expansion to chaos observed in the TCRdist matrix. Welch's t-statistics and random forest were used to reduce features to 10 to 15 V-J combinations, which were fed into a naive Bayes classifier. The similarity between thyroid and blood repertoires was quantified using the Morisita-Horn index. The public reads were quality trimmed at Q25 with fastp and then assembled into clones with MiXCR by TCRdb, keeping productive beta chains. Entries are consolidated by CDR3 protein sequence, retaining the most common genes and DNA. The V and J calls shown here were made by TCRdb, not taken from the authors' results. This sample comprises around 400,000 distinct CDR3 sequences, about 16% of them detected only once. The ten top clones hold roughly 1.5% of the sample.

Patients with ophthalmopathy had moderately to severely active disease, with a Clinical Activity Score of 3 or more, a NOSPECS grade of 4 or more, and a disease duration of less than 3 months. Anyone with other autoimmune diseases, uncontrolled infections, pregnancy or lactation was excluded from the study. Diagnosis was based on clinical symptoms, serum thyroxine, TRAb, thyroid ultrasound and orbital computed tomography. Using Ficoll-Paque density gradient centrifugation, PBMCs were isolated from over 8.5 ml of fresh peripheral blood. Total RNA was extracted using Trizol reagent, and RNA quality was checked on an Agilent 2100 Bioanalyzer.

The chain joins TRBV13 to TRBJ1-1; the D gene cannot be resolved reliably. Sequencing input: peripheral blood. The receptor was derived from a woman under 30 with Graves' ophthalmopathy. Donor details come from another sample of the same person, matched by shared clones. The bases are TGTGCCAGCAGCGGCGGGTCCCTTGTGGGCACTGAAGCTTTCTTT. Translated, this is CASSGGSLVGTEAFF.